The clone carrying this T cell receptor (beta chain) has just one count. What it recognizes is unknown. This table comes from immunoSEQ multiplex PCR, and its TCRdb copy is limited to in-frame clones, with some not included. Here the sample spans tens of thousands of clones, 75% to 90% being singletons. This sample was included in a study of pediatric ulcerative colitis. As for the study in general: Most patients had pancolitis, and two had left-sided colitis. Study observations and caveats: Clonal expansions reduced rectal repertoire diversity in acute severe colitis. Repertoires came from total lymphocyte DNA, so rare subsets like regulatory T cells may be missed.

Germline V gene data show CDR1 as LNHDA and CDR2 as SQIVND (reference sequence). This CDR3 has 13 residues. V was trimmed by 5 bases and J by 4 bases, leaving 12 bases between them. The TCR comes from a girl between 5 and 17 years old with moderate ulcerative colitis. Sequencing was done on a sample of blood. This chain connects TRBV19 to TRBJ2-7, with D possibly being TRBD1 (6 bases). CDR3 nucleotides: TGTGCCAGTAGTTGGACAGTATCTTACGAGCAGTACTTC. Its translation: CASSWTVSYEQYF.